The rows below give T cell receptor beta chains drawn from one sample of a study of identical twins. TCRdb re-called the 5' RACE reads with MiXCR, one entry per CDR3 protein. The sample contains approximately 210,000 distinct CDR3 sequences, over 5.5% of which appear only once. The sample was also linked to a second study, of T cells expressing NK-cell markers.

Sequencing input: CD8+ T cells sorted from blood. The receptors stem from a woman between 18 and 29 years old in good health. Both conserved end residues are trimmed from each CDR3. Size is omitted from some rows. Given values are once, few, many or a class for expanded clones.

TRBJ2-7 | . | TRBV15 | ATHNPGGRTYEQY
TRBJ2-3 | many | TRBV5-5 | ASSFTGETDTQY
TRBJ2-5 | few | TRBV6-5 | ASTVDQETQY
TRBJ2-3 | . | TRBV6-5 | ASTNADTQY
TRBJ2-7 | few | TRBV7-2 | ASSKGSLAGPGQY
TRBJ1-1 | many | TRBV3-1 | ASSPSSRRIEAF
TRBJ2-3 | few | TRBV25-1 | ASSVRWDTDHSSTDTQY
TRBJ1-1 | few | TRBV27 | ASSFGQEAF
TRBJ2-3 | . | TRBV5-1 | ASSPYQADLLVSTDTQY
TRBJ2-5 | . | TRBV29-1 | SVVLAGWETQY
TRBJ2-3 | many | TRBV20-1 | SASPPDRGLDTQY
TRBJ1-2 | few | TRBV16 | ASSEAGNGYT
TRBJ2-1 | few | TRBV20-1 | SARTGGWHNEQF
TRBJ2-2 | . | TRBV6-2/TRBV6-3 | ASSLPGLAGVPRTGELF
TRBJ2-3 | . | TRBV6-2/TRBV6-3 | ASSYYEPRRVDTQY
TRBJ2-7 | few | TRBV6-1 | ASSEKSGGSYEQY
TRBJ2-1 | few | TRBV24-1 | ATSDVWNNEQF
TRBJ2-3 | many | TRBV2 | ASSGGVSTDTQY
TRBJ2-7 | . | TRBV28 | ASSFRSGRLFSYEQY
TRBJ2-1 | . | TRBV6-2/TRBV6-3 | ASSRMAHNEQF
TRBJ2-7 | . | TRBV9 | ASSPPGRGGIEQY
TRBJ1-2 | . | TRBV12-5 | ASDFPPSDRVATNYGYT
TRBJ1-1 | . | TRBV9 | ASSDGTGIRNTEAF
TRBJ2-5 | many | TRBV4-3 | ASSQGAAWDGRGRETQY
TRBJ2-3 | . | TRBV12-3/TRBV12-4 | ACSSQLTHMQY
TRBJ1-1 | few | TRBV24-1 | AKTKDTNTEAF
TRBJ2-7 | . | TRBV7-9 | ASSFRRTQGWTYEQY
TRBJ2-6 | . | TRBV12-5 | ASGQVDGANVLT
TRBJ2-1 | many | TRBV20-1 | SARDRRTSGVNEQF
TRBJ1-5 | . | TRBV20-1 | SAYPGTQPQH
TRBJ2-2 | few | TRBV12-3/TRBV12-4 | ASRPGGGELF
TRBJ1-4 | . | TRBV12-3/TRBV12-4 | ASSFGGASEKLF
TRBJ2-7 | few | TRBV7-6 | ASSLITEPWGEQY
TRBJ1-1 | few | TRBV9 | ASSPQGSEAF
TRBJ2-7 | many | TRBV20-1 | SARDLGLARSYEQY
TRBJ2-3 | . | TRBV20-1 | SARSAEADGPADTQY
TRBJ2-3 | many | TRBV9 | ASSVGGSPTDTQY
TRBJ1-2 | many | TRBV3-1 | ASSQLPGADGYT